A selection of T cell receptor beta chains follows, all from one sample in a study of cytomegalovirus exposure and HLA in healthy donors. The assay was immunoSEQ multiplex PCR, and TCRdb's table has in-frame clones only and misses some. The sample has 85,000 to 95,000 clones, less than 85% seen once. Sequencing was done on a sample of PBMCs. The source of these receptors is a man aged 25 to 45 in good health and CMV-seropositive. Each CDR3 is given with its conserved first and last residue.

V	J	CDR3
TRBV5-1	TRBJ2-5	CASSWGQGGYETQYF
TRBV11-1	TRBJ2-5	CASSLDRVQETQYF
TRBV5-1	TRBJ2-3	CASSPLGQGADTQYF
TRBV5-1	TRBJ2-1	CASSLEGAISYNEQFF
TRBV7-2	TRBJ2-1	CASSLQKSSYNEQFF
TRBV27	TRBJ2-7	CASSRTSGNYEQYF
TRBV5-1	TRBJ1-4	CASSFSFSGQGLQEKLFF
TRBV13	TRBJ2-7	CASSLSGTGIIYEQYF
TRBV27	TRBJ2-7	CASSERGALYEQYF
TRBV30	TRBJ2-5	CAWSGGFLYQETQYF
TRBV14	TRBJ2-7	CASSQALRGEQYF
TRBV6-6	TRBJ1-3	CASIGSGNTIYF
TRBV25-1	TRBJ2-2	CASSDPGLFSGELFF
TRBV5-6	TRBJ1-1	CASSLERGRLFTEAFF
TRBV18	TRBJ2-1	CASSPPEREFYNEQFF
TRBV5-5	TRBJ1-2	CASSAGQRYGYTF
TRBV27	TRBJ1-6	CASSLDAQGRSPLHF
TRBV6-5	TRBJ1-1	CASRPDSRASAFF
TRBV10-3	TRBJ1-3	CAISEGQGGNTIYF
TRBV5-6	TRBJ1-4	CASSLLMEGAYEKLFF
TRBV2	TRBJ1-4	CAGEKGTGRNEKLFF
TRBV4-3	TRBJ2-2	CASSPDRTGATGELFF
TRBV5-4	TRBJ2-7	CASSLAAGGKEQYF
TRBV28	TRBJ2-4	CASSSTSGGINIQYF
TRBV2	TRBJ1-2	CASSSTGSYGYTF
TRBV18	TRBJ2-6	CASSPATGVGANVLTF
TRBV6-1	TRBJ1-5	CASSEGSLGNQPQHF
TRBV19	TRBJ2-1	CASSISLAVYNEQFF
TRBV19	TRBJ1-1	CASSRTVNTEAFF
TRBV5-1	TRBJ1-1	CASRRWDTEAFF
TRBV7-3	TRBJ1-2	CASSPGGGGYGYTF
TRBV9	TRBJ1-3	CASSVEPRISSGNTIYF
TRBV6-1	TRBJ2-2	CASSGLAGFTGELFF
TRBV28	TRBJ1-1	CASIYRATTEAFF
TRBV11-3	TRBJ2-2	CASSLAGGTGELFF
TRBV9	TRBJ1-6	CASSVDRRRGSPLHF
TRBV2	TRBJ2-2	CASSERGRGGELFF
TRBV4-2	TRBJ1-1	CASSQDTHRDEAFF
TRBV6-5	TRBJ2-2	CASSYGTVNTGELFF
TRBV5-8	TRBJ2-3	CASSLQGGTDTQYF
TRBV6-1	TRBJ2-1	CASSEETAGVDEQFF
TRBV15	TRBJ1-5	CATTTGELTNQPQHF
TRBV28	TRBJ1-1	CASRMGRSNTEAFF
TRBV7-9	TRBJ2-1	CASSLYPRDEQFF
TRBV30	TRBJ1-6	CAWSVLGLESPLHF
TRBV4-1	TRBJ1-2	CASSRYGQEFIYGYTF
TRBV5-1	TRBJ1-3	CASSFRRGQGNTIYF
TRBV19	TRBJ1-5	CASSGQGRGQPQHF
TRBV28	TRBJ1-1	CASSFPGQNQAFF
TRBV2	TRBJ1-2	CASIVVDYGYTF
TRBV6-1	TRBJ1-1	CASSVYYANTEAFF
TRBV5-4	TRBJ1-1	CASSTSWDRNTEAFF